The 18 T cell receptor beta chains presented below share a single source sample, sequenced in a study of sequential checkpoint blockade in melanoma (dated by TCRdb to the late 2010s). Receptor libraries were prepared by the immunoSEQ multiplex PCR assay. TCRdb carries this immuneACCESS record with in-frame sequences only. Its versions omit some clonotypes, under half of them owing to an unresolved V gene in the studies checked, with the rest unexplained. For this sample the table gives over 8,000 clones, of which roughly 90% were detected only once. Approximately 14% of the sample is taken by the ten largest. Reading the label with the study, this specimen's treatment or condition is: randomized to nivolumab then ipilimumab (arm A) or the reverse (arm B). The sample here was CD8+ T cells sorted from blood (inferred from file names), taken from a patient given nivolumab and ipilimumab in sequence. These receptors all come from a human donor with melanoma.

V and J are TRBV27 and TRBJ1-2; D is unclear. This CDR3 region has 14 residues. The germline V and J ends were trimmed by 3 bases and 1 base, with 9 bases remaining between them. Germline V gives CDR1 MNHEY, CDR2 SMNVEV (reference sequence). The CDR3 spells CASSLEGSNYGYTF. The DNA for the CDR3 is TGTGCCAGCAGTTTGGAGGGTAGTAACTATGGCTACACCTTC.

This chain joins TRBV6-6 and TRBJ2-7; TRBD1 matches 10 bases. The germline CDR1 and CDR2 sequences are MNHNY and SVGAGI (reference sequence). V gave up 5 bases and J gave up 4 bases; unmatched junction bases: 5. The CDR3 has 14 residues. The CDR3 DNA sequence: TGTGCCAGCAGTCCTCGGGACAGGGGTTACGAGCAGTACTTC. This sequence encodes CASSPRDRGYEQYF.

The chain combines TRBV19 with TRBJ1-5, with unresolved D. Trimming removed 0 bases at V and 0 bases at J, with 6 bases between. CDR3 size: 15 residues. CDR1 and CDR2 (germline): LNHDA, SQIVND (reference sequence). The CDR3 sequence is CASSIDPLSNQPQHF. The CDR3 region has the DNA TGTGCCAGTAGTATAGATCCCCTTAGCAATCAGCCCCAGCATTTT.

This clone was detected only a few times. This chain's CDR3 is CASSATGFLGVTEAFF. Written as DNA, the CDR3 is TGTGCCAGCAGCGCTACAGGGTTTCTTGGGGTCACTGAAGCTTTCTTT. The chain recombines TRBV9 with TRBJ1-1, with D perhaps matching TRBD1 (6 bases). Trimming stripped 3 bases from V and 4 bases from J, with 19 bases between. CDR3 length: 16 residues. Germline CDR1 is SGDLS and CDR2 is YYNGEE.

The V call is TRBV7-8, the J call TRBJ2-7; 7 bases align to TRBD2. Trimming cost V 0 bases and J 2 bases; bases outside gene matches: 1. The CDR3 extends over 14 amino acids. Germline loops: CDR1 SGHVS, CDR2 FQNEAQ. CDR3 nucleotides: TGTGCCAGCAGCTTAGCGGGGGGGGCCTACGAGCAGTACTTC. This gives the protein CASSLAGGAYEQYF.

V and J are TRBV8-2 and TRBJ2-6; no DNA check was done on the table's D call, TRBD1. TRBV8-2 corresponds to a pseudogene. CDR3 size: 17 residues. This CDR3 is CGKVHKITQSRANVLTF. In DNA, the CDR3 is TGTGGCAAAGTCCACAAGATAACACAAAGTCGGGCCAACGTCCTGACTTTC.

J is TRBJ2-7 and V is TRBV7-9; D unclear. Germline values: CDR1 SEHNR, CDR2 FQNEAQ (reference sequence). The CDR3 has 12 amino acids. The V end was cut by 6 bases, the J end by 0 bases, with 6 bases between. This CDR3 reads CASRRLSYEQYF. DNA of the CDR3: TGTGCCAGCAGACGACTCTCCTACGAGCAGTACTTC.

V usage is TRBV27 and J usage is TRBJ2-7; the match to TRBD1 covers 8 bases. J was trimmed by 4 bases and V by 2 bases; bases with no gene match: 4. CDR1 and CDR2 (germline): MNHEY, SMNVEV (reference sequence). This CDR3 contains 14 residues. The CDR3 spells CASSLGTGLYEQYF. The CDR3 DNA sequence: TGTGCCAGCAGTTTAGGGACAGGCCTGTACGAGCAGTACTTC.

V and J are TRBV28 and TRBJ2-1, with 9 bases that match TRBD2. V shed 5 bases and J 5 bases; nucleotides not matched to a gene: 4. There are 14 residues in the CDR3. The germline V gene encodes CDR1 MDHEN and CDR2 SYDVKM. The CDR3 region has the DNA TGTGCCAGCAGTCTAGCGGGATCCCACAATGAGCAGTTCTTC. Amino acids: CASSLAGSHNEQFF.

The chain links TRBV2 to TRBJ2-7, with 7 bases fitting TRBD2. There are 11 residues in the CDR3. J was trimmed by 7 bases and V by 7 bases; bases with no gene match: 4. Germline values: CDR1 SNHLY, CDR2 FYNNEI. CDR3 sequence: CASIWGGEQYV. The CDR3 region has the DNA TGTGCCAGCATTTGGGGGGGTGAGCAGTACGTC.

The V call is TRBV27, the J call TRBJ1-5; D possibly corresponds to TRBD1 (6 bases). Germline V gene lookup returns CDR1 MNHEY and CDR2 SMNVEV (reference sequence). This CDR3 is built from 14 residues. Trimming stripped 2 bases from V and 6 bases from J, with 11 bases between. The CDR3 DNA follows: TGTGCCAGCAGTTTAGGGGGCTTTGGTCAGCCCCAGCATTTT. It encodes CASSLGGFGQPQHF.

The V call is TRBV15, the J call TRBJ2-7, with D perhaps matching TRBD1 (5 bases). The germline V gene has CDR1 LNHNV and CDR2 YYDKDF (reference sequence). The CDR3 contains 12 residues. V was shortened by 0 bases and J by 6 bases, with 6 bases between the two germline ends. CDR3 sequence reads: CATSREGVEQYV. The CDR3 DNA sequence: TGTGCCACCAGCAGAGAAGGGGTCGAGCAGTACGTC.

This clone has just one count. The chain combines TRBV6-4 with TRBJ2-7; maybe TRBD1 (5 bases). The CDR3 contains 16 residues. In germline, CDR1 is MRHNA, CDR2 SNTAGT. V dropped 4 bases and J dropped 1 base, with 17 bases sitting between them. Here the CDR3 DNA reads TGTGCCAGCAGTGTCATGGGGCAGGGTGGTTCCTACGAGCAGTACGTC. Its translation: CASSVMGQGGSYEQYV.

The rearrangement uses TRBV4-1 and TRBJ1-1; 7 positions agree with TRBD1. The V and J ends lost 4 bases and 0 bases, in that order; junction bases with no gene match: 5. Per the germline V gene, CDR1 is MGHRA and CDR2 is YSYEKL. The CDR3 covers 15 residues. The DNA of the CDR3 is TGCGCCAGCAGCCCTAGACAGGGAGTGAACACTGAAGCTTTCTTT. Translation gives CASSPRQGVNTEAFF.

The chain employs TRBV30 and TRBJ1-5; 7 nucleotides match TRBD1. CDR1 and CDR2 (germline): GTSNPN, SVGIG (reference sequence). The CDR3 consists of 15 residues. Trimming at V came to 5 bases and at J to 2 bases, leaving 9 bases not matched to a gene. As DNA, the CDR3 is TGTGCCTGGGACACAGGGGACGGAGGCAATCAGCCCCAGCATTTT. It encodes CAWDTGDGGNQPQHF.

The chain uses TRBV5-4 and TRBJ2-2; 10 bases match TRBD2. J gave up 5 bases and V 1 base, and 5 bases lay outside the gene matches. There are 16 residues in the CDR3. Germline V lookup: CDR1 SGHNT, CDR2 YYREEE (reference sequence). CDR3 sequence: CASSLSLAGDTGELFF. As DNA, the CDR3 is TGTGCCAGCAGCTTGTCTCTAGCGGGAGATACCGGGGAGCTGTTTTTT.

V is TRBV7-9 and J is TRBJ1-1; 7 nucleotides line up with TRBD1. Trimming at V came to 5 bases and at J to 8 bases, leaving 5 bases not matched to a gene. The length of the CDR3 is 12 residues. Per the germline V gene, CDR1 is SEHNR and CDR2 is FQNEAQ (reference sequence). The CDR3 bases are TGTGCCAGCAGCACGGGGACAGAAGAAGCTTTCTTT. It specifies CASSTGTEEAFF.

The chain joins TRBV29-1 to TRBJ2-6; D unresolved. V was pared by 7 bases and J by 0 bases, with 10 bases between. CDR3 length: 14 amino acids. The germline V gene has CDR1 SQVTM and CDR2 ANQGSEA. The CDR3 region is CSAAGYSGANVLTF. CDR3 DNA sequence: TGCAGCGCCGCAGGTTACTCTGGGGCCAACGTCCTGACTTTC.